The entry below gives a single TCR beta chain sequence along with its context. Germline assignment: CDR1 SSHAT and CDR2 FNYEAQ (reference sequence). V was clipped by 3 bases and J by 0 bases, with 6 bases between them. There are 13 residues in the CDR3. The data are from a study of blood T cell repertoires in COVID-19. Study background: Samples representing acute and convalescent COVID-19 were sourced from the United States, Italy and Spain.

Repertoires were generated with immunoSEQ multiplex PCR, while TCRdb's copy carries only in-frame clones and drops some. Of some 380,000 clones listed, about 80% were seen once; the top ten hold 0.85% to 1.3%. The V call is TRBV7-7, the J call TRBJ2-7; no definite D call. Specimen: peripheral blood. The receptor comes from a human donor with acute or convalescent COVID-19. The donor label of this sample is uncertain. Written as DNA, the CDR3 is TGTGCCAGCAGCTTGAGTATCTCCTACGAGCAGTACTTC. This codes for CASSLSISYEQYF.